These 4 T cell receptor beta chains were all obtained from the same sample, sequenced in a study of cytomegalovirus exposure and HLA in healthy donors. Primers for the PCR totalled 60 Vbeta and 13 Jbeta. The table came from immunoSEQ multiplex PCR; TCRdb's copy has only in-frame clones and leaves some out. The profile shows about 78,000 clones, around 81% of them singletons. Material for sequencing was PBMCs. The receptors come from a male donor in good health and CMV-seronegative.

The chain has TRBV9 and TRBJ1-5, with D unresolved. V dropped 3 bases and J dropped 10 bases, with 17 bases sitting between them. The CDR3 runs 14 residues. The germline V gene has CDR1 SGDLS and CDR2 YYNGEE. In DNA, the CDR3 is TGTGCCAGCAGCGCCACACTCGACGGGTTACCCCAGCATTTT. It codes for CASSATLDGLPQHF.

This rearrangement joins TRBV11-2 to TRBJ1-2; D ambiguous. V lost 4 bases and J 8 bases, leaving 17 bases between the germline ends. This CDR3 is built from 14 residues. CDR1 SGHAT and CDR2 FQNNGV come from the germline V gene. CDR3 coding DNA: TGTGCCAGCAGCTCCATTCAAACGGGAGGCGGCTACACCTTC. This encodes CASSSIQTGGGYTF.

The CDR3 reads CASSGTSGSKYNEQFF. In DNA form, the CDR3 reads TGTGCCAGCAGCGGGACTAGCGGGAGTAAGTACAATGAGCAGTTCTTC. The chain recombines TRBV9 with TRBJ2-1; 13 bases match TRBD2. In germline, CDR1 is SGDLS, CDR2 YYNGEE. This CDR3 is 16 amino acids long. V was pared by 3 bases and J by 4 bases, with 4 bases of the junction left unmatched.

The rearrangement uses TRBV7-2 and TRBJ2-5, with 8 bases that match TRBD2. The trim removed 0 bases at V and 14 bases at J, leaving 11 bases unmatched. CDR3 length: 14 residues. Germline lookup yields CDR1 SGHTA and CDR2 FQGNSA. Here the CDR3 DNA reads TGTGCCAGCAGCTTAGCGCTAGCGGGCGGGTTACATTACTTC. Translation: CASSLALAGGLHYF.